This TCR beta chain originates from a study of blood T cell repertoires in COVID-19. Overall study: Whether acute or convalescent, the COVID-19 samples came from the United States, Italy and Spain. Sample material is recorded as cDNA or gDNA derived from T cells, B-cell-depleted T cells, or PBMCs.

Authors' processing steps: Amplifying reference gene primers gave estimates of nucleated cell counts. Libraries were prepared by immunoSEQ multiplex PCR; TCRdb keeps only in-frame clonotypes and omits some of them. The V and J calls and clone size are taken from that table; D and trimming were inferred from the DNA. Here the sample spans roughly 180,000 clones, about 88% being singletons. Per the germline V gene, CDR1 is LNHDA and CDR2 is SQIVND (reference sequence). The V gene lost 3 bases and the J gene lost 4 bases, with 13 bases spanning the gap. CDR3 length: 15 amino acids. This sequence joins TRBV19 and TRBJ2-1; possibly TRBD2 for D (5 bases). The sequence was collected from a woman aged 25 to 39 with active or convalescent COVID-19. The sequenced material came from peripheral blood. Here the CDR3 reads CASSISAGVYNEQFF. The CDR3 region has the DNA TGTGCCAGTAGTATCAGCGCGGGCGTTTACAATGAGCAGTTCTTC.